These 2 T cell receptor beta chains originate from one sample sequenced in a study of persistence of HIV-infected CD4 T cells. Anti-CD3/anti-CD28 beads served as a nonspecific positive control stimulus. CD4+ T cells upregulating both CD40 ligand and CD69 were sorted as responding cells. This was the immunoSEQ version 4 assay in survey mode. Sequencing used immunoSEQ multiplex PCR; TCRdb keeps in-frame clones, though not all of them. The sample includes about 45,000 clones, 70% to 90% seen only once; the top ten take 3.3%. Antigen specificity for these receptors is unknown. This sample comprised CD4+ T cells sorted from PBMCs after approximately 19-hour stimulation, obtained from a patient who received antiretroviral therapy. The receptors here all came from an adult woman with HIV who was CMV-seropositive.

This sequence joins TRBV28 and TRBJ1-3; D unresolved. Trimming took 5 bases from V and 0 from J, leaving 8 bases between them. Germline lookup yields CDR1 MDHEN and CDR2 SYDVKM. The CDR3 runs to 14 residues. The CDR3 coding sequence is TGTGCCAGCAGTGTCCAGACCTCTGGAAACACCATATATTTT. Amino acid sequence: CASSVQTSGNTIYF.

V is TRBV28 and J is TRBJ2-7; D is uncertain. The V end was cut by 7 bases, the J end by 4 bases, with 8 bases between. Per germline, CDR1 MDHEN and CDR2 SYDVKM. The CDR3 extends over 11 amino acids. CDR3 protein: CASTGVYEQYF. The CDR3 DNA reads TGTGCCAGCACCGGAGTTTACGAGCAGTACTTC.